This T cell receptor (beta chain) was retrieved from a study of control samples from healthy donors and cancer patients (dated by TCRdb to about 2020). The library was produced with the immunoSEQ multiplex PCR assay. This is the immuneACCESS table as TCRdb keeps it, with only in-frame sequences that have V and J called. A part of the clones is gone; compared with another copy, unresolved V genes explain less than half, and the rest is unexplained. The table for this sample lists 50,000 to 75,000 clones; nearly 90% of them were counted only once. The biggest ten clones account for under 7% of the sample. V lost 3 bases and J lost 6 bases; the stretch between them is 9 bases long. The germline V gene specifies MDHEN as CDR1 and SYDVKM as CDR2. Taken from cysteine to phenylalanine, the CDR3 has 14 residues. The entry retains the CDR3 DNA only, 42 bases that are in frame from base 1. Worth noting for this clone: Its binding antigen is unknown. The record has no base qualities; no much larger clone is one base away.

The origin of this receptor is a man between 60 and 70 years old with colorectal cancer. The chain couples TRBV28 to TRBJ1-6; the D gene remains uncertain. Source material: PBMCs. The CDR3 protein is CASSFSSFNSPLHF. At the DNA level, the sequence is TGTGCCAGCAGTTTTTCTTCGTTTAATTCACCCCTCCACTTT.